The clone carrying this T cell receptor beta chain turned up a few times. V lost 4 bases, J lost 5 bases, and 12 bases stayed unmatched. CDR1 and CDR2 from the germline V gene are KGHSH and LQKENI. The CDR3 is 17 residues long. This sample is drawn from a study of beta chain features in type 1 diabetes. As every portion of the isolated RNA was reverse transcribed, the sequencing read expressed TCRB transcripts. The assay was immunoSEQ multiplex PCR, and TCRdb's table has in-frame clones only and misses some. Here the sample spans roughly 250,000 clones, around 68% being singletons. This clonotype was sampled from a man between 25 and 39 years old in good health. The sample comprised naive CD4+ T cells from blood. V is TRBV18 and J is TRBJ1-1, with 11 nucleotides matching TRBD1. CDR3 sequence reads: CASSRRPRDRGGTEAFF. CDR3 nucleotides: TGTGCCAGCTCACGGAGGCCCCGGGACAGGGGGGGAACTGAAGCTTTCTTT.